This TCR beta chain was observed in a study of early stage breast cancer tumors. TCRdb's table, derived via immunoSEQ multiplex PCR, lists solely in-frame clones and lacks some. The sample shows 9,500 to 11,000 clones, around 73% of them seen only once. This CDR3 contains 15 residues. The V end lost 3 bases, the J end lost 0 bases, and 13 bases lay between the germline ends. Germline loops: CDR1 SGHRS, CDR2 YFSETQ. This receptor was obtained from a person aged 40 to 50 with breast cancer. Sequencing input: breast tumor tissue. The V and J genes are TRBV5-1 and TRBJ2-7, with D possibly TRBD1 on 6 matching bases. The CDR3 DNA reads TGCGCCAGCAGCTCAGGGGACGGAAACTCCTACGAGCAGTACTTC. It specifies CASSSGDGNSYEQYF. The whole variable domain, filled in from reference TRBV5-1 and TRBJ2-7, reads KAGVTQTPRYLIKTRGQQVTLSCSPISGHRSVSWYQQTPGQGLQFLFEYFSETQRNKGNFPGRFSGRQFSNSRSEMNVSTLELGDSALYLCASSSGDGNSYEQYFGPGTRLTVT.